These T cell receptor beta chains were read from a single sample in a study of molecular identifiers for immune sequencing clone quantification. One entry per CDR3 protein results from TCRdb running MiXCR on the PCR reads. Among some 320,000 distinct CDR3 sequences listed, about a fifth were seen once. The sequencing sample was made of naive CD8+ T cells from blood, with Jurkat cell RNA spiked in. These receptors came from a human donor in good health. Some libraries in this study had Jurkat cell RNA spiked in. The CDR3 runs from the conserved cysteine through the conserved F or W. D genes are given only for firm matches. Clone size is given for some rows only: seen once, a few or many times, or a class if the clone is expanded.

j_call: TRBJ2-7
d_call: -
clone_size: -
v_call: TRBV6-5
cdr3_aa: CASSYSSGQGIYEQYF
cdr3_nt: TGTGCCAGCAGTTACTCGAGTGGCCAGGGAATCTACGAGCAGTACTTC

j_call: TRBJ1-5
d_call: -
clone_size: many
v_call: TRBV7-8
cdr3_aa: CASSLGADGGPQHF
cdr3_nt: TGTGCCAGCAGCTTAGGGGCGGACGGTGGGCCCCAGCATTTT

j_call: TRBJ1-5
d_call: TRBD1
clone_size: many
v_call: TRBV19
cdr3_aa: CATCWKTGGVQPQHF
cdr3_nt: TGTGCCACCTGCTGGAAGACAGGGGGCGTGCAGCCCCAGCATTTT

j_call: TRBJ1-5
d_call: -
clone_size: many
v_call: TRBV19
cdr3_aa: CASSTGTRGNQPQHF
cdr3_nt: TGTGCCAGTAGTACGGGGACCAGGGGCAATCAGCCCCAGCATTTT

j_call: TRBJ2-1
d_call: -
clone_size: few
v_call: TRBV7-3
cdr3_aa: CASSPSTGEEQFF
cdr3_nt: TGTGCCAGCAGCCCATCCACGGGGGAGGAGCAGTTCTTC

j_call: TRBJ2-7
d_call: TRBD2
clone_size: few
v_call: TRBV6-2/TRBV6-3
cdr3_aa: CASSPLPAGVAYEQYF
cdr3_nt: TGTGCCAGCAGTCCCCTCCCGGCGGGAGTGGCCTACGAGCAGTACTTC

j_call: TRBJ2-5
d_call: TRBD1
clone_size: many
v_call: TRBV7-2
cdr3_aa: CASSPRTGGLETQYF
cdr3_nt: TGTGCCAGCAGCCCGAGGACAGGGGGCTTGGAGACCCAGTACTTC

j_call: TRBJ2-2
d_call: TRBD1
clone_size: few
v_call: TRBV24-1
cdr3_aa: CATSEGRTGGIANTGELFF
cdr3_nt: TGTGCCACCAGTGAGGGTCGAACAGGGGGCATCGCGAACACCGGGGAGCTGTTTTTT

j_call: TRBJ1-2
d_call: -
clone_size: many
v_call: TRBV7-9
cdr3_aa: CASSQRGQGLNGYTF
cdr3_nt: TGTGCCAGCAGCCAGAGGGGTCAGGGACTGAATGGCTACACCTTC

j_call: TRBJ2-3
d_call: TRBD2
clone_size: many
v_call: TRBV7-2
cdr3_aa: CASSASGGIADTQYF
cdr3_nt: TGTGCCAGCAGCGCGAGCGGGGGTATCGCAGATACGCAGTATTTT

j_call: TRBJ1-5
d_call: -
clone_size: many
v_call: TRBV6-2/TRBV6-3
cdr3_aa: CASSPSNSNQPQHF
cdr3_nt: TGTGCCAGTTCTCCGTCAAACAGCAATCAGCCCCAGCATTTT

j_call: TRBJ2-2
d_call: TRBD2
clone_size: few
v_call: TRBV6-5
cdr3_aa: CASSFAGGPTHTGELFF
cdr3_nt: TGTGCCAGCAGTTTTGCGGGAGGACCGACTCACACCGGGGAGCTGTTTTTT

j_call: TRBJ1-1
d_call: TRBD1
clone_size: -
v_call: TRBV3-1
cdr3_aa: CASSDDFPGQGASTVAFF
cdr3_nt: TGTGCCAGCAGCGACGACTTCCCGGGACAGGGGGCTTCCACTGTAGCTTTCTTT

j_call: TRBJ1-5
d_call: TRBD1
clone_size: many
v_call: TRBV12-5
cdr3_aa: CASGSGQSSQPQHF
cdr3_nt: TGTGCTAGTGGTTCGGGACAGTCGTCTCAGCCCCAGCATTTT

j_call: TRBJ2-7
d_call: TRBD1
clone_size: -
v_call: TRBV7-9
cdr3_aa: CASSLSPGTGNEQYF
cdr3_nt: TGTGCCAGCAGCCTAAGTCCCGGGACAGGGAACGAGCAGTACTTC

j_call: TRBJ2-5
d_call: -
clone_size: many
v_call: TRBV6-6
cdr3_aa: CASSPLEAAGETQYF
cdr3_nt: TGTGCCAGCAGCCCATTAGAGGCCGCAGGAGAGACCCAGTACTTC

j_call: TRBJ1-1
d_call: TRBD1
clone_size: -
v_call: TRBV7-9
cdr3_aa: CASSLWTTGETEAFF
cdr3_nt: TGTGCCAGCAGCTTGTGGACGACAGGGGAAACTGAAGCTTTCTTT

j_call: TRBJ2-3
d_call: -
clone_size: few
v_call: TRBV27
cdr3_aa: CASSLIGSGTDTQYF
cdr3_nt: TGTGCCAGCAGTTTGATCGGGAGCGGCACAGATACGCAGTATTTT

j_call: TRBJ2-2
d_call: -
clone_size: few
v_call: TRBV20-1
cdr3_aa: CSARDERVNTGELFF
cdr3_nt: TGCAGTGCTAGAGATGAGCGGGTCAACACCGGGGAGCTGTTTTTT

j_call: TRBJ2-7
d_call: -
clone_size: -
v_call: TRBV20-1
cdr3_aa: CSARGAGASYEQYF
cdr3_nt: TGCAGTGCTAGGGGGGCGGGAGCTTCCTACGAGCAGTACTTC

j_call: TRBJ2-3
d_call: -
clone_size: many
v_call: TRBV6-5
cdr3_aa: CASSYGRRPDTQYF
cdr3_nt: TGTGCCAGCAGTTACGGTCGTCGGCCAGATACGCAGTATTTT

j_call: TRBJ2-3
d_call: -
clone_size: many
v_call: TRBV6-5
cdr3_aa: CASSLVGTLFGDTQYF
cdr3_nt: TGTGCCAGCAGCCTAGTAGGGACACTTTTTGGAGATACGCAGTATTTT

j_call: TRBJ2-3
d_call: TRBD2
clone_size: few
v_call: TRBV14
cdr3_aa: CASSSGGAPTDTQYF
cdr3_nt: TGTGCCAGCAGTAGCGGGGGGGCCCCGACAGATACGCAGTATTTT

j_call: TRBJ2-3
d_call: -
clone_size: many
v_call: TRBV15
cdr3_aa: CATSRDLMDTQYF
cdr3_nt: TGTGCCACCAGCAGAGATCTTATGGATACGCAGTATTTT

j_call: TRBJ2-5
d_call: -
clone_size: -
v_call: TRBV5-1
cdr3_aa: CASGPDRTETQYF
cdr3_nt: TGCGCCAGCGGCCCAGACAGGACGGAGACCCAGTACTTC

j_call: TRBJ2-3
d_call: TRBD2
clone_size: many
v_call: TRBV7-9
cdr3_aa: CASSPRGAGVSTDTQYF
cdr3_nt: TGTGCCAGCAGCCCCCGGGGAGCGGGGGTTAGCACAGATACGCAGTATTTT

j_call: TRBJ1-5
d_call: -
clone_size: few
v_call: TRBV20-1
cdr3_aa: CSARDGRGNQPQHF
cdr3_nt: TGCAGTGCTAGAGATGGGAGGGGCAATCAGCCCCAGCATTTT

j_call: TRBJ2-3
d_call: -
clone_size: many
v_call: TRBV5-1
cdr3_aa: CASSLESRTLTDTQYF
cdr3_nt: TGCGCCAGCAGCTTGGAGTCCAGGACCCTCACAGATACGCAGTATTTT

j_call: TRBJ2-1
d_call: -
clone_size: few
v_call: TRBV12-3/TRBV12-4
cdr3_aa: CASSPTRSVISYNEQFF
cdr3_nt: TGTGCCAGCAGTCCCACGAGATCCGTCATCTCCTACAATGAGCAGTTCTTC

j_call: TRBJ2-1
d_call: TRBD2
clone_size: many
v_call: TRBV5-1
cdr3_aa: CASTLSGAPTSVQFF
cdr3_nt: TGCGCCAGCACCCTCAGCGGGGCCCCTACAAGCGTGCAGTTCTTC

j_call: TRBJ2-7
d_call: TRBD1
clone_size: few
v_call: TRBV4-3
cdr3_aa: CASSQEPGQVYEQYF
cdr3_nt: TGCGCCAGCAGCCAAGAACCGGGACAGGTCTACGAGCAGTACTTC

j_call: TRBJ2-7
d_call: -
clone_size: -
v_call: TRBV6-5
cdr3_aa: CATQPGLGTYERYF
cdr3_nt: TGTGCCACACAACCGGGACTCGGGACCTACGAGCGGTACTTC

j_call: TRBJ1-5
d_call: TRBD1
clone_size: -
v_call: TRBV20-1
cdr3_aa: CSASEVGGDYQPQHF
cdr3_nt: TGCAGTGCTAGTGAGGTAGGGGGCGATTATCAGCCCCAGCATTTT

j_call: TRBJ1-1
d_call: TRBD1
clone_size: -
v_call: TRBV27
cdr3_aa: CASSLSPTGDTEAFF
cdr3_nt: TGTGCCAGCAGTTTATCCCCAACAGGGGACACTGAAGCTTTCTTT

j_call: TRBJ1-2
d_call: -
clone_size: many
v_call: TRBV19
cdr3_aa: CASSVDRYGYTF
cdr3_nt: TGTGCCAGTAGTGTCGACCGCTATGGCTACACCTTC

j_call: TRBJ2-7
d_call: -
clone_size: many
v_call: TRBV20-1
cdr3_aa: CSAKPSGRAVYEQYF
cdr3_nt: TGCAGTGCTAAACCCAGCGGTAGAGCGGTATACGAGCAGTACTTC

j_call: TRBJ2-3
d_call: -
clone_size: many
v_call: TRBV29-1
cdr3_aa: CSVVHGPDTQYF
cdr3_nt: TGCAGCGTTGTTCACGGACCGGATACGCAGTATTTT

j_call: TRBJ1-1
d_call: -
clone_size: many
v_call: TRBV4-3
cdr3_aa: CASSHFPGLTEAFF
cdr3_nt: TGCGCCAGCAGCCACTTTCCGGGCCTAACGGAAGCTTTCTTT

j_call: TRBJ2-3
d_call: -
clone_size: few
v_call: TRBV7-9
cdr3_aa: CASSLPHGMPDTQYF
cdr3_nt: TGTGCCAGCAGCTTACCCCATGGGATGCCAGATACGCAGTATTTT

j_call: TRBJ2-6
d_call: -
clone_size: -
v_call: TRBV6-2/TRBV6-3
cdr3_aa: CASSYLPGLLNSGANVLTF
cdr3_nt: TGTGCCAGCAGTTACTTGCCGGGGCTACTGAACTCTGGGGCCAACGTCCTGACTTTC

j_call: TRBJ2-7
d_call: -
clone_size: many
v_call: TRBV6-5
cdr3_aa: CASSYSQTSEQYF
cdr3_nt: TGTGCCAGCAGTTACTCGCAGACCTCCGAGCAGTACTTC

j_call: TRBJ2-5
d_call: -
clone_size: many
v_call: TRBV7-9
cdr3_aa: CASSYELYQETQYF
cdr3_nt: TGTGCCAGCAGCTACGAACTGTACCAAGAGACCCAGTACTTC

j_call: TRBJ2-5
d_call: TRBD2
clone_size: -
v_call: TRBV18
cdr3_aa: CASSPELAGGQEAQYF
cdr3_nt: TGTGCCAGCTCACCAGAGCTAGCGGGGGGCCAAGAGGCCCAGTACTTC